The rows below give T cell receptor beta chains drawn from one sample of a study of cytomegalovirus exposure and HLA in healthy donors. TCRdb keeps only in-frame clones here, not all; method: immunoSEQ multiplex PCR. The table has 110,000 to 150,000 clones, approximately 78% seen once. Source material: PBMCs. The receptors were sampled from a woman younger than 35 in good health and CMV-seropositive. CDR3s include the opening cysteine and the closing phenylalanine or tryptophan. D genes are given only for firm matches. A row's size may be missing; if present it is once, few, many or a size class.

J: TRBJ1-1; size: -; D: -; V: TRBV6-6; CDR3: CASSYSADSWNTEAFF; DNA: TGTGCCAGCAGTTATTCCGCGGACAGTTGGAACACTGAAGCTTTCTTT
J: TRBJ1-1; size: -; D: -; V: TRBV11-2; CDR3: CASSIQPGVGTEAFF; DNA: TGTGCCAGCAGTATCCAGCCCGGGGTGGGAACTGAAGCTTTCTTT
J: TRBJ2-2; size: -; D: TRBD2; V: TRBV4-2; CDR3: CASSQVIAGGSNTGELFF; DNA: TGTGCCAGCAGCCAAGTTATAGCGGGGGGCTCGAACACCGGGGAGCTGTTTTTT
J: TRBJ2-7; size: -; D: -; V: TRBV5-6; CDR3: CASSPGGVRVYEQYF; DNA: TGTGCCAGCAGCCCAGGAGGGGTACGAGTTTACGAGCAGTACTTC
J: TRBJ1-1; size: -; D: -; V: TRBV5-1; CDR3: CASSRSTGNTEAFF; DNA: TGCGCCAGCAGCCGCAGTACAGGGAACACTGAAGCTTTCTTT
J: TRBJ1-2; size: -; D: -; V: TRBV20-1; CDR3: CSVKTDYGYTF; DNA: TGCAGTGTCAAGACTGACTATGGCTACACCTTC
J: TRBJ1-6; size: -; D: -; V: TRBV7-9; CDR3: CASSHEQGSTPLHF; DNA: TGTGCCAGCAGCCATGAACAGGGATCGACACCCCTCCACTTT
J: TRBJ1-5; size: -; D: TRBD1; V: TRBV10-3; CDR3: CAISDSDREQPQHF; DNA: TGTGCCATCAGTGATTCAGACAGGGAACAGCCCCAGCATTTT
J: TRBJ1-1; size: -; D: -; V: TRBV5-6; CDR3: CASSLVQPNTEAFF; DNA: TGTGCCAGCAGCTTGGTACAGCCGAACACTGAAGCTTTCTTT
J: TRBJ1-2; size: -; D: TRBD1; V: TRBV2; CDR3: CASSVDRDYGYTF; DNA: TGTGCCAGCAGTGTGGACAGGGACTATGGCTACACCTTC
J: TRBJ1-1; size: -; D: -; V: TRBV5-1; CDR3: CASSWGQNTEAFF; DNA: TGCGCCAGCAGCTGGGGACAGAACACTGAAGCTTTCTTT
J: TRBJ2-7; size: -; D: TRBD2; V: TRBV4-3; CDR3: CASSRTSGGKNYEQYF; DNA: TGCGCCAGCAGCCGAACTAGCGGGGGGAAAAACTACGAGCAGTACTTC
J: TRBJ1-2; size: -; D: -; V: TRBV6-5; CDR3: CASSHRGADYGYTF; DNA: TGTGCCAGCAGTCACCGGGGGGCCGACTATGGCTACACCTTC
J: TRBJ1-1; size: -; D: TRBD1; V: TRBV5-6; CDR3: CASSLGDRNTEAFF; DNA: TGTGCCAGCAGCTTGGGGGACAGGAACACTGAAGCTTTCTTT
J: TRBJ2-2; size: -; D: -; V: TRBV28; CDR3: CASSLSGSYTGELFF; DNA: TGTGCCAGCAGTTTATCAGGGTCCTACACCGGGGAGCTGTTTTTT
J: TRBJ1-1; size: -; D: TRBD1; V: TRBV27; CDR3: CASSLSGQGMTEAFF; DNA: TGTGCCAGCAGTTTATCGGGACAGGGGATGACTGAAGCTTTCTTT
J: TRBJ1-1; size: -; D: -; V: TRBV4-1; CDR3: CASSHNRFEAFF; DNA: TGCGCCAGCAGCCACAACAGGTTTGAAGCTTTCTTT
J: TRBJ2-7; size: -; D: TRBD1; V: TRBV10-1; CDR3: CASRKWTGLYYEQYF; DNA: TGCGCCAGCAGAAAGTGGACAGGGTTGTACTACGAGCAGTACTTC
J: TRBJ1-2; size: few; D: -; V: TRBV19; CDR3: CASRKSGGADYGYTF; DNA: TGTGCCAGTCGAAAGAGCGGGGGCGCGGACTATGGCTACACCTTC
J: TRBJ2-7; size: -; D: -; V: TRBV4-1; CDR3: CASSHPPLADGGGHHYEQYF; DNA: TGCGCCAGCAGCCATCCCCCACTGGCAGATGGGGGGGGACATCACTACGAGCAGTACTTC
J: TRBJ1-2; size: -; D: -; V: TRBV6-5; CDR3: CASRSRATHNGYTF; DNA: TGTGCCAGCAGGTCCAGGGCAACCCACAATGGCTACACCTTC
J: TRBJ1-4; size: -; D: -; V: TRBV19; CDR3: CASSIGRQTPEKLFF; DNA: TGTGCCAGTAGTATCGGGAGACAGACCCCCGAGAAACTGTTTTTT
J: TRBJ1-1; size: -; D: -; V: TRBV11-2; CDR3: CASSLDRLRNLGGTEAFF; DNA: TGTGCCAGCAGCTTAGATCGGCTTAGAAACTTGGGAGGCACTGAAGCTTTCTTT
J: TRBJ1-4; size: few; D: -; V: TRBV18; CDR3: CASSPGGNDEKLFF; DNA: TGTGCCAGCTCACCAGGAGGGAACGATGAAAAACTGTTTTTT
J: TRBJ1-2; size: few; D: TRBD1; V: TRBV11-2; CDR3: CASSLEVVRGQGYTF; DNA: TGTGCCAGCAGCTTAGAAGTGGTCAGGGGGCAGGGCTACACCTTC
J: TRBJ1-6; size: -; D: -; V: TRBV28; CDR3: CASVVGYNSPLHF; DNA: TGTGCCAGCGTCGTCGGCTATAATTCACCCCTCCACTTT
J: TRBJ2-2; size: -; D: TRBD1; V: TRBV28; CDR3: CASSSQGYGELFF; DNA: TGTGCCAGCAGTTCACAGGGGTATGGGGAGCTGTTTTTT
J: TRBJ2-2; size: once; D: -; V: TRBV19; CDR3: CASKAGFWTGELFF; DNA: TGTGCCAGTAAAGCGGGTTTTTGGACCGGGGAGCTGTTTTTT
J: TRBJ1-1; size: -; D: -; V: TRBV5-4; CDR3: CASSSAGGALNTEAFF; DNA: TGTGCCAGCAGCTCCGCCGGGGGGGCGCTGAACACTGAAGCTTTCTTT
J: TRBJ1-5; size: -; D: -; V: TRBV2; CDR3: CASSDAGRGYQPQHF; DNA: TGTGCCAGCAGTGATGCGGGGCGAGGGTATCAGCCCCAGCATTTT
J: TRBJ2-1; size: -; D: TRBD1; V: TRBV27; CDR3: CASSLEQGADEQFF; DNA: TGTGCCAGCAGTTTAGAACAGGGGGCGGATGAGCAGTTCTTC
J: TRBJ1-5; size: -; D: -; V: TRBV6-1; CDR3: CASRATINQPQHF; DNA: TGTGCCAGCAGGGCGACTATCAATCAGCCCCAGCATTTT
J: TRBJ1-1; size: -; D: TRBD1; V: TRBV5-1; CDR3: CASSFVTTGGTVPFF; DNA: TGCGCCAGCAGCTTTGTTACTACAGGGGGGACAGTTCCTTTCTTT
J: TRBJ2-1; size: -; D: TRBD1; V: TRBV6-5; CDR3: CASRTGDKNEQFF; DNA: TGTGCCAGCAGGACAGGGGACAAAAATGAGCAGTTCTTC
J: TRBJ2-1; size: -; D: TRBD1; V: TRBV10-3; CDR3: CAISGQGASNEQFF; DNA: TGTGCCATCAGTGGCCAGGGGGCGAGCAATGAGCAGTTCTTC